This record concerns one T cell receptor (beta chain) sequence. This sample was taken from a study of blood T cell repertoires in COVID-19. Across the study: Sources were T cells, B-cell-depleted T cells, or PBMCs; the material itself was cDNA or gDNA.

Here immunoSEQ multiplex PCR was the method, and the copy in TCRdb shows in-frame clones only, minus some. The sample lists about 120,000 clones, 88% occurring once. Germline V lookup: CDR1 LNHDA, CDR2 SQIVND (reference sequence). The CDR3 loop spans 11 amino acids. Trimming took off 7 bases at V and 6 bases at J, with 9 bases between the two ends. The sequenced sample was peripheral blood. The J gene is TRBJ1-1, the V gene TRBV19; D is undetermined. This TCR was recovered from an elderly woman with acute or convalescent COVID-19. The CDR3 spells CASKRGAEAFF. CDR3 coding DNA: TGTGCCAGTAAGCGGGGTGCTGAAGCTTTCTTT.